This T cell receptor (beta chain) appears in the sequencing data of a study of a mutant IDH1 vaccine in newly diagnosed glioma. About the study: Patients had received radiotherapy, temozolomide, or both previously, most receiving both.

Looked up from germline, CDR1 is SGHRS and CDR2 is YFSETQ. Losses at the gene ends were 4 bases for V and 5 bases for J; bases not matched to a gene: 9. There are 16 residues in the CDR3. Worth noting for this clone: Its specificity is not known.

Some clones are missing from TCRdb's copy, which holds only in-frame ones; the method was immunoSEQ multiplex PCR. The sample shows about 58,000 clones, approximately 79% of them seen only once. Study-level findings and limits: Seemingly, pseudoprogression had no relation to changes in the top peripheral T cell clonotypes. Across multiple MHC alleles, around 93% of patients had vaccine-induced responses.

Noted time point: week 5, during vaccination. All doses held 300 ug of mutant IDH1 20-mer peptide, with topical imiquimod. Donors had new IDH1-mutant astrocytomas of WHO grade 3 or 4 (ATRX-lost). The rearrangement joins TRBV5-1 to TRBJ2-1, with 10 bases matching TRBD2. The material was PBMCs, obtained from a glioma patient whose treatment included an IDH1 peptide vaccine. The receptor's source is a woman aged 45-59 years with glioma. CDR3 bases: TGCGCCAGCAGCCGCGGGGTAGCGGGGGGAAACAATGAGCAGTTCTTC. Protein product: CASSRGVAGGNNEQFF.